This T cell receptor (beta chain) was sequenced in a study of naive and memory T cell subsets. Study-level results: A few larger clonotypes appeared in naive repertoires, especially CD8, possibly memory cells re-expressing CD45RA.

Germline V gene lookup returns CDR1 MDHEN and CDR2 SYDVKM. Trimming stripped 2 bases from V and 0 bases from J, with 16 bases between. This CDR3 has 17 amino acids. Both TRBC1 and TRBC2 were covered by a beta constant-region primer of two equimolar oligonucleotides. The ligated cDNA underwent four PCR rounds using SP2 and nested alpha and beta constant-region primers. MiXCR was run by TCRdb on the UMI-ligation and nested PCR reads, yielding one entry per CDR3 protein. Found here are roughly 100,000 distinct CDR3 sequences, about 11% of them singletons; the top ten hold 0.13%. This clonotype was counted a few times. The antigen remains unidentified.

This chain connects TRBV28 to TRBJ1-2, with no clear D. Sample: naive CD4+ T cells from blood. The receptor's source is a human donor in good health. CDR3 sequence reads: CASSLKWEGSANYGYTF. In nucleotides, the CDR3 is TGTGCCAGCAGTTTAAAGTGGGAGGGCTCAGCTAACTATGGCTACACCTTC.